This TCR beta chain was sequenced during a study of blood T cell repertoires in COVID-19 (dated by TCRdb to the early 2020s). Regarding the research as a whole: Collaborator samples came from the United States, Italy and Spain and covered acute and convalescent phases of COVID-19. The samples were drawn from two sources: the first 160 participants of the ongoing ImmuneRACE study, and about 1,300 subjects contributed by 6 global collaborators. The prospective study material was composed of cDNA or gDNA derived from T cells, B-cell-depleted T cells, or PBMCs. Deeply sampled blood TCRbeta repertoires from subjects exposed to, actively infected with, or recovered from COVID-19 were included in the dataset. Where HLA class I and class II types were available, the types were taken from metadata supplied by the sample provider, not from assay-based typing. The repertoires were released in a freely available public database intended as a resource for research on the immune response to SARS-CoV-2. Sample metadata almost always included a de-identified subject ID, COVID-19 status, age in years and sex.

In regard to this clone: Its antigen remains unidentified. Base qualities are not recorded, but no much larger clone differs from it by a single base.

What the work shows at the level of the full study, not this receptor alone: Clinical and demographic metadata were provided uncurated, with the amount varying by source and participant.

In the prospective study, participants were roughly 18 to 95 years old, resided in approximately 22 geographic areas of the United States, and were enrolled through a virtual design. Cohort assignment in the prospective study relied on participant-reported clinical history from a screening survey and a study questionnaire. Exposed participants had been in contact, within 2 weeks of entering the study, with a person who had a PCR-confirmed or clinician-diagnosed case of COVID-19. Mobile phlebotomists in the prospective study collected whole blood, serum and a nasopharyngeal or oropharyngeal swab from every participant. Prospective study participants could optionally give additional blood draws and questionnaires over a roughly 2-month period. Prospective study blood samples were shipped either frozen or at room temperature before DNA extraction. TCRbeta CDR3 regions were amplified from genomic DNA by means of the immunoSEQ Assay, a bias-controlled multiplex PCR. On the study's bioinformatics: Nucleated cell counts per sample were estimated from amplification of reference gene primers within the assay. Sequence reads were collapsed and filtered to measure the absolute abundance of every unique TCRbeta CDR3 rearrangement. For each sample, productive Simpson clonality was calculated as the square root of Simpson's diversity index across productive rearrangements. Drawn from immuneACCESS, this table holds only the in-frame rearrangements with V and J called that TCRdb kept. Clones are partly lost; checked studies trace under half to an unresolved V gene and leave the rest unexplained. V and J calls and clone size are given by that table; D and trimming were obtained from the DNA. Here the sample has about 200,000 clones; about four fifths occur a single time. Approximately 4.8% of the sample is held by the ten biggest clonotypes.

CDR1 and CDR2, per the germline V gene (reference sequence), are SEHNR and FQNEAQ. V trim: 4 bases; J trim: 5 bases; unmatched bases: 6. The CDR3, from cysteine to phenylalanine, totals 17 residues. Only the CDR3 DNA is retained, 51 bases long and in frame from the first base. This receptor was identified in a woman aged 45-65 years who had been exposed to COVID-19. The chain uses TRBV7-9 and TRBJ2-1, with TRBD2 matching 15 junction bases. Source material: PBMCs or T cells enriched from blood (not recorded which). The CDR3 region: CASSSGTSGGPNNEQFF. Here is the DNA: TGTGCCAGCAGCTCAGGGACTAGCGGGGGGCCTAACAATGAGCAGTTCTTC.